The T cell receptor (beta chain) described here comes from a study of beta chain features in type 1 diabetes. Broader study findings: Whether TCRB rearrangement is influenced by HLA type was left unresolved in this analysis. A moderate, significant TCRB CDR3 shortening appeared in type 1 diabetes across four CD4+ subsets.

In the case of this clone: Its specificity is unknown.

The sequenced template was cDNA made from the entire isolated RNA. Produced via immunoSEQ multiplex PCR; TCRdb's table is partial and in-frame only. The sample records a few hundred thousand clones, over 20% being singletons. Sequencing was performed on naive CD4+ T cells from blood. The receptor was isolated from a woman in her thirties or forties with type 1 diabetes.

CDR3 bases: TGTGCCAGCTCGCGGGGGGGCAGTGACACCGGGGAGCTGTTTTTT. Its protein is CASSRGGSDTGELFF. This chain connects TRBV9 to TRBJ2-2; 9 bases line up with TRBD2. The CDR3 is 15 residues long. Germline V CDR1 and CDR2: SGDLS, YYNGEE. The V and J ends lost 7 bases and 3 bases, in that order; junction bases with no gene match: 7.